This T cell receptor beta chain was captured in a study of tumor-infiltrating lymphocytes in oesophageal squamous cell carcinoma. V lost 2 bases to trimming and J lost 7 bases, with 15 bases between them. The CDR3 runs 15 residues. Germline CDR1 and CDR2: SGHTA and FQGNSA. From the PCR reads, TCRdb called clonotypes with MiXCR, one entry per CDR3 protein. The table includes fewer than 15,000 distinct CDR3 sequences, about 54% detected once. The chain links TRBV7-2 to TRBJ1-5, with D perhaps TRBD1 (5 bases). The source of this sequence is a male donor with esophageal squamous cell carcinoma. Sequencing was carried out using esophageal tumor tissue. The CDR3 reads CASSLSWGVSQPQHF. The CDR3 DNA reads TGTGCCAGCAGCTTAAGTTGGGGGGTAAGCCAGCCCCAGCATTTT.